What follows describes a single T cell receptor beta chain. The antigen is undetermined. The donors were healthy bone marrow donors. Primers for the PCR totalled 60 Vbeta and 13 Jbeta. Using immunoSEQ multiplex PCR, the repertoire was profiled, and TCRdb retains in-frame clones only, with some absent. The sample lists some 180,000 clones, 65% to 90% occurring once. The data were taken from a study of cytomegalovirus exposure and HLA in healthy donors. Across the whole study: Earlier sequencing of some 180 million T cells yielded roughly 120 million unique TCR beta sequences. General study points: The authors judged a highly shared variant cluster likely a sequencing artifact.

Germline V lookup: CDR1 LNHDA, CDR2 SQIVND (reference sequence). CDR3 size: 12 residues. The V and J ends lost 3 bases and 8 bases respectively, with 8 bases between them. Sequencing used PBMCs. This sequence was found in a girl aged 2 to 9 in good health and CMV-seropositive. The rearrangement joins TRBV19 to TRBJ2-4; D not certain. The chain's CDR3 is CASSMSPDIQYF. DNA of the CDR3: TGTGCCAGTAGTATGAGTCCGGACATTCAGTACTTC.